This is a list of T cell receptor beta chains from one sample in a study of T cells in Graves' hyperthyroidism and ophthalmopathy. From the multiplex PCR reads, TCRdb called clonotypes with MiXCR, one entry per CDR3 protein. The sample records 300,000 to 450,000 distinct CDR3 sequences, about a fifth being singletons. The source material was blood. The receptor set was obtained from a young man with Graves' ophthalmopathy. Each CDR3 is given with its conserved first and last residue. Each record gives: V gene, D gene, clone size, J gene, CDR3 protein, CDR3 DNA. D genes are given only for firm matches. Not all rows give a size; the values are once, few, many and, for expanded clones, a class.

V: TRBV20-1
D: .
size: many
J: TRBJ1-2
CDR3: CSVQGRAPYGYTF
DNA: TGCAGTGTTCAGGGGCGGGCGCCCTATGGCTACACCTTC

V: TRBV4-1
D: .
size: few
J: TRBJ2-1
CDR3: CASSPAPDRASYNEQFF
DNA: TGCGCCAGCAGCCCCGCCCCGGACAGAGCCTCCTACAATGAGCAGTTCTTC

V: TRBV2
D: .
size: .
J: TRBJ2-7
CDR3: CASSGAYNEQYF
DNA: TGTGCCAGCAGTGGGGCGTACAATGAGCAGTACTTC

V: TRBV4-1
D: .
size: .
J: TRBJ1-4
CDR3: CASSQDTEEKLFF
DNA: TGCGCCAGCAGCCAAGATACAGAAGAAAAACTGTTTTTT

V: TRBV7-3
D: TRBD2
size: many
J: TRBJ2-3
CDR3: CASSLTAGGASDTQYF
DNA: TGTGCCAGCAGCTTAACGGCGGGGGGTGCGTCAGATACGCAGTATTTT

V: TRBV6-1
D: .
size: .
J: TRBJ2-2
CDR3: CASSNRVLGTGELFF
DNA: TGTGCCAGCAGTAACAGGGTGCTCGGGACCGGGGAGCTGTTTTTT

V: TRBV7-9
D: .
size: few
J: TRBJ2-2
CDR3: CASSFLGGYTGELFF
DNA: TGTGCCAGCAGCTTCCTCGGGGGTTACACCGGGGAGCTGTTTTTT

V: TRBV24-1
D: TRBD2
size: few
J: TRBJ2-1
CDR3: CATSDPGGGGYNEQFF
DNA: TGTGCCACCAGTGACCCTGGTGGCGGGGGTTACAATGAGCAGTTCTTC

V: TRBV7-8
D: .
size: few
J: TRBJ2-2
CDR3: CASSLGGLPGELFF
DNA: TGTGCCAGCAGCCTCGGGGGGCTCCCCGGGGAGCTGTTTTTT

V: TRBV20-1
D: .
size: many
J: TRBJ1-5
CDR3: CSAGGRGNQPQHF
DNA: TGCAGTGCTGGAGGACGGGGGAATCAGCCCCAGCATTTT

V: TRBV12-3/TRBV12-4
D: .
size: many
J: TRBJ1-2
CDR3: CASSQIDYGYTF
DNA: TGTGCCAGCAGTCAGATCGACTATGGCTACACCTTC

V: TRBV7-4
D: .
size: many
J: TRBJ2-7
CDR3: CASSLLRGGYEQYF
DNA: TGTGCCAGCAGCTTATTGCGGGGAGGTTACGAGCAGTACTTC

V: TRBV5-4
D: .
size: .
J: TRBJ2-3
CDR3: CASSSGLVRPDTQYF
DNA: TGTGCCAGCAGTTCCGGACTGGTCCGTCCAGATACGCAGTATTTT

V: TRBV11-2
D: .
size: few
J: TRBJ2-3
CDR3: CASTNAGQVTDTQYF
DNA: TGTGCCAGCACCAACGCGGGGCAGGTCACAGATACGCAGTATTTT

V: TRBV6-5
D: TRBD1
size: .
J: TRBJ2-1
CDR3: CASSYLDRGDYNEQFF
DNA: TGTGCCAGCAGTTATCTCGACAGGGGTGACTACAATGAGCAGTTCTTC

V: TRBV12-3/TRBV12-4
D: .
size: few
J: TRBJ2-2
CDR3: CASNLQATGELFF
DNA: TGTGCCAGCAATTTACAGGCCACCGGGGAGCTGTTTTTT

V: TRBV3-1
D: TRBD2
size: .
J: TRBJ2-1
CDR3: CASSQEPSGRPRDEQFF
DNA: TGTGCCAGCAGCCAAGAACCTAGCGGGAGGCCCCGGGATGAGCAGTTCTTC

V: TRBV6-1
D: .
size: many
J: TRBJ2-3
CDR3: CASSEAGSDTQYF
DNA: TGTGCCAGCAGTGAAGCGGGTTCAGATACGCAGTATTTT

V: TRBV12-3/TRBV12-4
D: TRBD1
size: .
J: TRBJ1-2
CDR3: CASSSSGQGVGYTF
DNA: TGTGCCAGCAGTAGCTCGGGACAGGGGGTTGGCTACACCTTC

V: TRBV12-3/TRBV12-4
D: .
size: few
J: TRBJ2-2
CDR3: CASSYKNTGELFF
DNA: TGTGCCAGCAGTTACAAAAACACCGGGGAGCTGTTTTTT

V: TRBV24-1
D: TRBD2
size: few
J: TRBJ2-5
CDR3: CATSSPGTKETQYF
DNA: TGTGCCACCAGTTCTCCCGGGACTAAAGAGACCCAGTACTTC

V: TRBV11-2
D: .
size: many
J: TRBJ1-5
CDR3: CASSVDGGNQPQHF
DNA: TGTGCCAGCAGTGTAGATGGTGGGAATCAGCCCCAGCATTTT

V: TRBV7-6
D: .
size: many
J: TRBJ1-1
CDR3: CASSPGQRMNTEAFF
DNA: TGTGCCAGCAGCCCAGGACAGCGAATGAACACTGAAGCTTTCTTT

V: TRBV28
D: .
size: many
J: TRBJ2-1
CDR3: CASSLYQWGVHNEQFF
DNA: TGTGCCAGCAGTCTATACCAGTGGGGGGTACACAATGAGCAGTTCTTC

V: TRBV5-6
D: TRBD1
size: many
J: TRBJ1-1
CDR3: CASSLLDRETTEAFF
DNA: TGTGCCAGCAGCTTGCTAGACAGGGAGACCACTGAAGCTTTCTTT

V: TRBV10-3
D: TRBD1
size: few
J: TRBJ2-1
CDR3: CAITRDRANEQFF
DNA: TGTGCCATCACCCGGGACAGGGCTAATGAGCAGTTCTTC

V: TRBV6-1
D: .
size: many
J: TRBJ2-3
CDR3: CASSPFGEGGATQYF
DNA: .

V: TRBV19
D: .
size: few
J: TRBJ2-5
CDR3: CASSPYIRQIQETQYF
DNA: TGTGCCAGTAGCCCGTACATTCGACAGATCCAAGAGACCCAGTACTTC

V: TRBV2
D: .
size: .
J: TRBJ2-7
CDR3: CASSEYIAATSNYEQYF
DNA: TGTGCCAGCAGTGAGTATATAGCGGCGACCTCAAACTACGAGCAGTACTTC

V: TRBV11-2
D: .
size: few
J: TRBJ1-2
CDR3: CASSGGFGAGYTF
DNA: TGTGCCAGCAGCGGCGGATTTGGTGCTGGCTACACCTTC

V: TRBV29-1
D: .
size: .
J: TRBJ2-2
CDR3: CSVVETGPNTGELFF
DNA: TGCAGCGTTGTTGAGACAGGACCGAACACCGGGGAGCTGTTTTTT

V: TRBV4-1
D: .
size: .
J: TRBJ1-2
CDR3: CASSSVGRGQGNYGYTF
DNA: TGCGCCAGCAGCTCCGTAGGTCGTGGTCAGGGTAACTATGGCTACACCTTC

V: TRBV6-4
D: .
size: many
J: TRBJ2-3
CDR3: CASSDVVGASTDTQYF
DNA: TGTGCCAGCAGTGACGTTGTAGGTGCTAGCACAGATACGCAGTATTTT

V: TRBV4-1
D: .
size: many
J: TRBJ2-5
CDR3: CASSQDRAEGTQYF
DNA: TGCGCCAGCAGCCAAGATCGCGCGGAGGGGACCCAGTACTTC

V: TRBV5-1
D: TRBD1
size: few
J: TRBJ1-2
CDR3: CASSVQGGYGYTF
DNA: TGCGCCAGCAGCGTTCAGGGGGGGTATGGCTACACCTTC

V: TRBV7-9
D: .
size: .
J: TRBJ1-2
CDR3: CASSPPHYGYTF
DNA: TGTGCCAGCAGCCCACCCCACTATGGCTACACCTTC

V: TRBV15
D: .
size: many
J: TRBJ2-5
CDR3: CATSRDRGRETQYF
DNA: TGTGCCACCAGCAGAGACAGGGGAAGAGAGACCCAGTACTTC

V: TRBV20-1
D: .
size: few
J: TRBJ2-7
CDR3: CSARSFNRETFSYEQYF
DNA: TGCAGTGCTAGATCATTTAACAGGGAAACTTTCTCCTACGAGCAGTACTTC

V: TRBV27
D: TRBD1
size: .
J: TRBJ1-5
CDR3: CASSRQGADQPQHF
DNA: TGTGCCAGCAGTCGACAGGGAGCCGATCAGCCCCAGCATTTT

V: TRBV20-1
D: TRBD1
size: many
J: TRBJ1-6
CDR3: CSAHNGQGNSPLHF
DNA: TGCAGTGCTCACAATGGACAGGGGAATTCACCCCTCCACTTT

V: TRBV24-1
D: TRBD1
size: few
J: TRBJ1-2
CDR3: CATSDTGTGNGYTF
DNA: TGTGCCACCAGTGACACCGGGACAGGGAATGGCTACACCTTC

V: TRBV7-9
D: TRBD1
size: many
J: TRBJ1-1
CDR3: CASSSRATGRNTEAFF
DNA: TGTGCCAGCAGCTCAAGGGCGACAGGGAGGAACACTGAAGCTTTCTTT

V: TRBV28
D: TRBD2
size: many
J: TRBJ2-3
CDR3: CASSLLADSTDTQYF
DNA: TGTGCCAGCAGTTTACTAGCGGATAGCACAGATACGCAGTATTTT

V: TRBV2
D: .
size: few
J: TRBJ1-4
CDR3: CASKKTEATNEKLFF
DNA: TGTGCCAGCAAGAAGACGGAAGCAACTAATGAAAAACTGTTTTTT

V: TRBV4-2
D: TRBD2
size: few
J: TRBJ2-1
CDR3: CASSQDRLAGGGEQFF
DNA: TGTGCCAGCAGCCAAGATCGACTAGCGGGGGGTGGAGAGCAGTTCTTC

V: TRBV20-1
D: TRBD1
size: many
J: TRBJ1-5
CDR3: CSANADRDRQPQHF
DNA: TGCAGTGCAAACGCGGACAGGGATCGTCAGCCCCAGCATTTT

V: TRBV6-1
D: TRBD2
size: many
J: TRBJ2-3
CDR3: CASSSLRGVTQYF
DNA: TGTGCCAGCAGTTCTCTTCGGGGGGTTACGCAGTATTTT

V: TRBV27
D: .
size: .
J: TRBJ2-2
CDR3: CASSLSYGLNTGELFF
DNA: TGTGCCAGCAGTTTATCCTATGGACTCAACACCGGGGAGCTGTTTTTT